This TCR beta chain was identified in a study of blood T cell repertoires in COVID-19. This clone was counted a single time. The CDR3 covers 14 residues. V gave up 5 bases and J gave up 3 bases, with 13 bases separating them. CDR1 is MNHEY and CDR2 is SVGEGT in the germline V gene. Clones were read by immunoSEQ multiplex PCR, and TCRdb kept only the in-frame ones, dropping some. The repertoire holds roughly 110,000 clones, with approximately 85% as singletons. The sequencing sample was made of peripheral blood. The sequence came from a man aged 35-49 years with acute or convalescent COVID-19. The V gene is TRBV6-2 or TRBV6-3, the J gene TRBJ1-1, with no clear D. The CDR3 nucleotides read TGTGCCAGCAGTGAGCCCTTCCAGGACACTGAAGCTTTCTTT. Protein sequence: CASSEPFQDTEAFF.